Shown below are 7 T cell receptor beta chains from a single sample sequenced in a study of blood T cells in healthy people across ages. A sample-barcoded 5' primer and a J-beta primer mix were used in a second PCR of roughly 6 to 12 cycles. A single record per CDR3 protein comes from TCRdb applying MiXCR to the 5' RACE reads. The top ten hold about 11% of the sample, which has about 1.6 million distinct CDR3 sequences, about 35% seen once. Sequencing was carried out using blood. All receptors come from a woman in her 30s in good health.

The chain recombines TRBV5-1 with TRBJ2-1, with 9 positions matching TRBD2. V shed 4 bases, J shed 6 bases, and the junction held 20 bases outside the gene matches. This CDR3 has 19 amino acids. From germline, CDR1 is SGHRS and CDR2 YFSETQ. CDR3 residues: CASSPTLAGATTRGNEQFF. Written as DNA, the CDR3 is TGCGCCAGCAGCCCGACCTTAGCGGGAGCCACTACAAGAGGCAATGAGCAGTTCTTC.

Comments on this clonotype: One junction end does not reproduce the germline sequence, and a read error may be involved. This rearrangement joins TRBV4-1 to TRBJ2-7; D gene unclear. This CDR3 is 15 amino acids long. Germline V gene lookup returns CDR1 MGHRA and CDR2 YSYEKL. CDR3 nucleotide sequence: TGCGCCGGCAGCATCTCCTGGGGTAGCTCCTACGAGCAGTACTTC. Protein: CAGSISWGSSYEQYF.

J is TRBJ1-1 and V is TRBV7-3; D perhaps matches TRBD1 (5 bases). The germline CDR1 and CDR2 sequences are SGHTA and FQGTGA. V was shortened by 11 bases and J by 1 base, with 23 bases between the two germline ends. The CDR3 sequence is 16 residues long. The CDR3 nucleotides are TGTGCCCACGGGGGGGACCCAAACCGGGGGAACACTGAAGCTTTCTTT. Encoded protein: CAHGGDPNRGNTEAFF.

The V and J genes are TRBV6-2 or TRBV6-3 and TRBJ2-1; TRBD2 aligns across 8 bases. The CDR3 is made up of 17 amino acids. The trim removed 1 base at V and 4 bases at J, leaving 9 bases unmatched. Per the germline V gene, CDR1 is MNHEY and CDR2 is SVGEGT. The CDR3 protein is CASSYWREELLYNEQFF. CDR3 sequence (DNA): TGTGCCAGCAGTTACTGGCGGGAGGAGCTCCTTTACAATGAGCAGTTCTTC.

This clonotype was recorded many times. The chain uses TRBV12-3 or TRBV12-4 and TRBJ2-5; 10 nucleotides align to TRBD2. V trimming: 2 bases; J trimming: 1 base; junction bases outside the gene matches: 10. CDR3 length: 18 amino acids. The CDR3 nucleotides are TGTGCCAGCAGTTTAAAGAGCGGAACTAGCGGGACCCAAGAGACCCAGTACTTC. It translates to CASSLKSGTSGTQETQYF.

The chain links TRBV6-8 to TRBJ2-7; possible D gene TRBD1, 5 bases. V was clipped by 4 bases and J by 2 bases, with 12 bases between them. Germline lookup yields CDR1 MNHGY and CDR2 SAAAGT. The CDR3 is 14 residues long. In DNA, the CDR3 is TGTGCCAGCAGTTGGGGCAGAACCCCCTACGAGCAGTACTTC. Amino acid sequence: CASSWGRTPYEQYF.

The chain has TRBV13 and TRBJ1-1; D remains unclear. The CDR3 spans 13 residues. Germline values: CDR1 PRHDT, CDR2 FYEKMQ (reference sequence). The V gene lost 1 base and the J gene lost 11 bases, with 14 bases spanning the gap. As DNA, the CDR3 is TGTGCCAGCAGCTTAGTAGATGGCAGGTCGGCTTTCTTT. Its translation is CASSLVDGRSAFF.